The 20 T cell receptor beta chains reported below all come from one sample, sequenced in a study of cytomegalovirus exposure and HLA in healthy donors. PCR used 60 Vbeta primers and 13 Jbeta primers. Clones were sequenced by immunoSEQ multiplex PCR, and TCRdb holds only the in-frame ones, with some missing. The sample yields 50,000 to 70,000 clones, of which the top ten take up around 3.6%. The material sequenced was PBMCs. The receptors derive from a woman aged 18-29 years in good health and CMV-seronegative.

The chain recombines TRBV14 with TRBJ1-1; unclear D gene. CDR1 is SGHDN, CDR2 FVKESK, per germline. The CDR3 totals 13 residues. V gave up 8 bases and J gave up 3 bases, with 13 bases separating them. CDR3 protein: CASQNSLHTEAFF. Here the CDR3 DNA reads TGTGCCAGCCAGAACAGCCTCCACACTGAAGCTTTCTTT.

The chain joins TRBV9 to TRBJ1-3; D is perhaps TRBD1 (6 bases). V was shortened by 1 base and J by 3 bases, with 11 bases between the two germline ends. Germline CDR1 reads SGDLS; CDR2 reads YYNGEE. The CDR3 runs 15 residues. CDR3 sequence: CASSVQGSSGNTIYF. In DNA, the CDR3 is TGTGCCAGCAGCGTACAGGGGTCGAGTGGAAACACCATATATTTT.

Details on this clone: The junction departs from germline at one end; a sequencing error may be responsible. The CDR3 DNA sequence: TGTGCCAGCGGCCAGACCGGGACAGGGGCTGAAAAACTGTTTTTT. Protein product: CASGQTGTGAEKLFF. This chain connects TRBV14 to TRBJ1-4; 10 bases are shared with TRBD1. Germline loops: CDR1 SGHDN, CDR2 FVKESK. This CDR3 comprises 15 residues.

The chain has TRBV5-1 and TRBJ2-5; 11 bases are shared with TRBD2. The length of the CDR3 is 15 residues. Per germline, CDR1 SGHRS and CDR2 YFSETQ. The V segment lost 4 bases and the J segment 5 bases; nucleotides outside the gene matches: 7. The CDR3 here is CASSISGGAEETQYF. CDR3 DNA: TGCGCCAGCAGCATTAGCGGGGGGGCCGAGGAGACCCAGTACTTC.

V gene TRBV30 combines with J gene TRBJ1-1, with D perhaps matching TRBD1 (5 bases). Per the germline V gene, CDR1 is GTSNPN and CDR2 is SVGIG (reference sequence). V lost 5 bases to trimming and J lost 11 bases, with 12 bases between them. The CDR3 is made up of 10 amino acids. CDR3 in amino acids: CAWGALKAFF. As DNA, the CDR3 is TGTGCCTGGGGGGCTTTAAAGGCTTTCTTT. Complete variable domain (other parts from reference TRBV30 and TRBJ1-1): SQTIHQWPATLVQPVGSPLSLECTVEGTSNPNLYWYRQAAGRGLQLLFYSVGIGQISSEVPQNLSASRPQDRQFILSSKKLLLSDSGFYLCAWGALKAFFGQGTRLTVV.

The chain has TRBV9 and TRBJ1-5; 7 bases map to TRBD1. The germline V gene has CDR1 SGDLS and CDR2 YYNGEE. The CDR3 spans 12 residues. J was trimmed by 5 bases and V by 7 bases; bases with no gene match: 3. The DNA of the CDR3 is TGTGCCAGCGGGACAGATGATCAGCCCCAGCATTTT. Amino acid sequence: CASGTDDQPQHF.

The chain is built from TRBV4-1 and TRBJ2-2, with TRBD1 as a possible D gene (5 bases). This CDR3 comprises 16 residues. Deletions cut 4 bases from V and 2 bases from J, with 14 bases between. Germline assignment: CDR1 MGHRA and CDR2 YSYEKL. The CDR3 loop is CASSPHGQGNTGELFF. In DNA form, the CDR3 reads TGCGCCAGCAGCCCCCATGGGCAGGGAAACACCGGGGAGCTGTTTTTT.

Written as DNA, the CDR3 is TGTGCCAGCAGCTTAGGGTTGGGGGGCACTGAAGCTTTCTTT. Translation gives CASSLGLGGTEAFF. This chain joins TRBV7-3 and TRBJ1-1; TRBD1 is a possible D gene (5 bases). The germline V and J ends were trimmed by 2 bases and 4 bases, with 11 bases remaining between them. This CDR3 is 14 amino acids long. CDR1 SGHTA and CDR2 FQGTGA come from the germline V gene.

The V and J genes are TRBV7-9 and TRBJ1-1; weak D call: TRBD1 (6 bases). V lost 5 bases, J lost 4 bases, and 11 bases lay in between. Germline V CDR1 and CDR2: SEHNR, FQNEAQ (reference sequence). The CDR3 length is 13 residues. The CDR3 region is CASSQGSGTEAFF. In nucleotides, the CDR3 is TGTGCCAGCAGCCAGGGGAGCGGCACTGAAGCTTTCTTT.

The V and J genes are TRBV6-1 and TRBJ1-5, with 7 positions matching TRBD1. The germline CDR1 and CDR2 sequences are MNHNS and SASEGT. The V and J ends lost 4 bases and 4 bases, in that order; junction bases with no gene match: 10. CDR3 length: 16 amino acids. CDR3 sequence (DNA): TGTGCCAGCAGTGTCCCCGGGACAGACCTTAATCAGCCCCAGCATTTT. Its protein is CASSVPGTDLNQPQHF.

This chain joins TRBV9 and TRBJ2-7, with 12 bases that match TRBD2. The CDR3 is 16 residues long. V was clipped by 4 bases and J by 6 bases; unmatched bases: 11. Germline V CDR1 and CDR2: SGDLS, YYNGEE. The CDR3 loop reads CASSPKGPGLAGEQYF. DNA for the CDR3: TGTGCCAGCAGCCCGAAAGGACCGGGACTAGCGGGCGAGCAGTACTTC.

As DNA, the CDR3 is TGTGCCAGCAGCGCGCAGGGTGGGAGCAATCAGCCCCAGCATTTT. This codes for CASSAQGGSNQPQHF. The chain employs TRBV9 and TRBJ1-5, with D possibly being TRBD1 (5 bases). CDR3 length equals 15 residues. V gave up 3 bases and J gave up 1 base, with 11 bases separating them. Per the germline V gene, CDR1 is SGDLS and CDR2 is YYNGEE.

The chain carries TRBV29-1 and TRBJ1-1; no definite D call. Germline assignment: CDR1 SQVTM and CDR2 ANQGSEA. V lost 7 bases to trimming and J lost 5 bases, with 14 bases between them. The CDR3 has 12 amino acids. The DNA of the CDR3 is TGCAGCGCCCAGACGGGGATGACTGAAGCTTTCTTT. Its protein is CSAQTGMTEAFF.

The gene calls are TRBV7-3 and TRBJ2-3; TRBD2 agrees at 9 bases. This CDR3 is 15 amino acids long. The germline V gene encodes CDR1 SGHTA and CDR2 FQGTGA. V dropped 2 bases and J dropped 3; count of bases not matched to a gene: 3. The CDR3, as DNA: TGTGCCAGCAGCTTAGGCGGGGGGGCAACAGATACGCAGTATTTT. Translated, it gives CASSLGGGATDTQYF.

This sequence joins TRBV6-5 and TRBJ1-1; D is uncertain. Trimming stripped 7 bases from V and 0 bases from J, with 12 bases between. The CDR3 has 14 residues. Germline-derived CDR1 and CDR2 are MNHEY and SVGAGI. The CDR3 DNA follows: TGTGCCAGCATTAAAGACAATCTGAACACTGAAGCTTTCTTT. Its translation: CASIKDNLNTEAFF.

The chain is built from TRBV2 and TRBJ2-1; 8 nucleotides match TRBD2. V dropped 3 bases and J dropped 2; count of bases not matched to a gene: 3. Germline CDR1 SNHLY, CDR2 FYNNEI. The CDR3 runs to 15 residues. The CDR3 DNA is TGTGCCAGCAGTGACTTAGCGGGAACCTACAATGAGCAGTTCTTC. Translated, it gives CASSDLAGTYNEQFF.

This chain uses TRBV4-1 with TRBJ1-1; 7 positions match TRBD1. Trimming took 1 base from V and 3 from J; bases not matched to a gene: 5. This CDR3 spans 15 amino acids. The germline V gene encodes CDR1 MGHRA and CDR2 YSYEKL. This CDR3 reads CASSQVPGQDTEAFF. For the CDR3, the DNA is TGCGCCAGCAGCCAAGTACCCGGACAGGACACTGAAGCTTTCTTT.

The genes are TRBV6-6 and TRBJ2-2, with 10 bases that match TRBD1. This CDR3 spans 14 amino acids. Looked up from germline, CDR1 is MNHNY and CDR2 is SVGAGI (reference sequence). The trim removed 6 bases at V and 5 bases at J, leaving 3 bases unmatched. CDR3 amino acids: CASRRTGGTGELFF. The CDR3 coding sequence is TGTGCCAGCAGGAGGACAGGGGGGACCGGGGAGCTGTTTTTT.

The chain employs TRBV18 and TRBJ1-3, with a tentative D call TRBD1 (5 bases). CDR1 and CDR2 from the germline V gene are KGHSH and LQKENI. This CDR3 has 13 amino acids. V dropped 3 bases and J dropped 8 bases, with 11 bases sitting between them. The CDR3 bases are TGTGCCAGCTCACCTTCCAGGGCTGACACCATATATTTT. Its protein is CASSPSRADTIYF.

The rearrangement links TRBV7-9 to TRBJ2-3, with 8 bases identical to TRBD2. Germline assignment: CDR1 SEHNR and CDR2 FQNEAQ (reference sequence). The CDR3 covers 16 residues. V was clipped by 1 base and J by 4 bases; unmatched bases: 7. In DNA, the CDR3 is TGTGCCAGCAGCTTAGTGAGCGGGAGTAGGTCAGATACGCAGTATTTT. Translating gives CASSLVSGSRSDTQYF. The full variable domain, its missing parts supplied by reference TRBV7-9 and TRBJ2-3, is DTGVSQNPRHKITKRGQNVTFRCDPISEHNRLYWYRQTLGQGPEFLTYFQNEAQLEKSRLLSDRFSAERPKGSFSTLEIQRTEQGDSAMYLCASSLVSGSRSDTQYFGPGTRLTVL.